This T cell receptor (beta chain) was sequenced for a study of blood T cells in healthy people across ages. The V gene's germline CDR1 is MGHDK and CDR2 SYGVNS. Trimming at V came to 0 bases and at J to 7 bases, leaving 15 bases not matched to a gene. There are 19 residues in the CDR3. Per-sample PBMC isolation yielded at least 7 million cells. Next came a second PCR, run for 7 to 11 cycles, which used a sample-barcoded 5' primer along with a J-beta primer mix. Using its own MiXCR run on the 5' RACE reads, TCRdb lists one record per CDR3 protein. The data contain 1.5 million to 2 million distinct CDR3 sequences, 28% of them singletons.

The clonotype originates from a woman aged 25 to 39 in good health. What was sequenced was blood. The rearrangement joins TRBV25-1 to TRBJ2-1, with 10 positions matching TRBD2. CDR3 DNA sequence: TGTGCCAGCAGTGAATATTTCGGGGAAGCGGGAGGGCAATTGAATGAGCAGTTCTTC. This gives the protein CASSEYFGEAGGQLNEQFF.